This note documents a single T cell receptor beta chain sequence. As yet, its antigen is unknown. This entry belongs to a study of blood T cells in healthy people across ages. Whole-study results and caveats: Higher diversity, along with more naive CD4+ cells, distinguished long-lived donors from aged donors. Expanded clonotype shifts may have been confounded, as the donors had an unknown CMV status.

CDR1 is SQVTM, CDR2 ANQGSEA, per germline. This CDR3 is built from 12 residues. V lost 7 bases to trimming and J lost 1 base, with 10 bases between them. With a J-beta primer mix and a sample-barcoded 5' primer, a second PCR ran 7 to 11 cycles. From the 5' RACE reads, TCRdb called clonotypes with MiXCR, one entry per CDR3 protein. This sample has under 2 million distinct CDR3 sequences; 30% to 35% occur once, and the top ten carry roughly 10%. The source of this sequence is a woman aged 25 to 39 in good health. The chain has TRBV29-1 and TRBJ1-1; D gene unclear. Sample: blood. CDR3 coding DNA: TGCAGCGCAGCGACAAGGAACACTGAAGCTTTCTTT. Translating gives CSAATRNTEAFF.